The 24 T cell receptor beta chains listed next were all sequenced from one sample in a study of T cells in Graves' hyperthyroidism and ophthalmopathy. RNA transcripts yielded amplified TCR beta CDR3 regions. HTBI primers drove first-round RT-PCR of the TCR CDR3. TCRdb used MiXCR to reprocess the multiplex PCR reads, holding one entry per CDR3 protein. This repertoire shows fewer than 850,000 distinct CDR3 sequences, roughly 17% found once; its top ten account for less than 20%. Material for sequencing was blood. These TCRs come from a man aged 45-65 years with Graves' hyperthyroidism.

This clonotype was recorded at least ten times. V and J are TRBV7-6 and TRBJ2-1; 11 bases match TRBD2. Germline V CDR1 and CDR2: SGHVS, FNYEAQ. This CDR3 spans 16 amino acids. Trimming cost V 2 bases and J 7 bases; bases outside gene matches: 7. In DNA form, the CDR3 reads TGTGCCAGCAGCTTATTACTAGCGGGAGTTCTGAATGAGCAGTTCTTC. This translates into CASSLLLAGVLNEQFF.

This clonotype turned up a few times. This chain connects TRBV10-2 to TRBJ2-7; the D gene is possibly TRBD2 (6 bases). Trimming took 2 bases from V and 3 from J, leaving 14 bases between them. This CDR3 is built from 15 residues. Germline CDR1 reads WSHSY; CDR2 reads SAAADI. This chain's CDR3 is CASSEGPSVSYEQYF. The CDR3 DNA reads as TGCGCCAGCAGTGAGGGTCCTAGCGTGAGCTACGAGCAGTACTTC.

This clonotype came up many times. The chain recombines TRBV27 with TRBJ2-2, with TRBD2 identical over 7 bases. The germline CDR1 and CDR2 sequences are MNHEY and SMNVEV (reference sequence). Trimming took 1 base from V and 6 from J; bases not matched to a gene: 5. The CDR3 contains 15 residues. CDR3 nucleotide sequence: TGTGCCAGCAGTTTATGGCGGGAGCAAGCCGGGGAGCTGTTTTTT. Translation: CASSLWREQAGELFF.

The chain carries TRBV28 and TRBJ1-5, with D unresolved. CDR1 MDHEN and CDR2 SYDVKM come from the germline V gene. The CDR3 is made up of 13 amino acids. Trimming cost V 3 bases and J 7 bases, with 10 bases left between them. CDR3 sequence reads: CASSLDVGQPQHF. The CDR3 bases are TGTGCCAGCAGTTTGGACGTGGGACAGCCCCAGCATTTT.

In this sample, this clonotype turned up many times. This sequence joins TRBV2 and TRBJ2-2; D uncertain. Germline V CDR1 and CDR2: SNHLY, FYNNEI. Trimming removed 8 bases at V and 3 bases at J, with 13 bases between. The CDR3 has 14 residues. CDR3 region: CASSKETYTGELFF. The CDR3 bases are TGTGCCAGCTCTAAGGAAACTTACACCGGGGAGCTGTTTTTT.

This chain connects TRBV3-1 to TRBJ1-4; tentative D call: TRBD1 (5 bases). The germline V gene has CDR1 LGHDT and CDR2 YNNKEL (reference sequence). Trimming took 8 bases from V and 0 from J, leaving 10 bases between them. The CDR3 is 14 residues long. Written as DNA, the CDR3 is TGTGCCAGCCGGGACGCCACAACTAATGAAAAACTGTTTTTT. Its translation is CASRDATTNEKLFF.

This clonotype was seen repeatedly, ten times or more. This chain links TRBV12-3 or TRBV12-4 with TRBJ2-3, with no clear D. The CDR3 spans 14 residues. V was clipped by 4 bases and J by 2 bases, with 10 bases between them. The CDR3 sequence is CASSWRWDTDTQYF. The CDR3 bases are TGTGCCAGCAGTTGGAGATGGGACACAGATACGCAGTATTTT.

Many counts were recorded for this clonotype. The chain carries TRBV12-3 or TRBV12-4 and TRBJ1-1; D is undetermined. This CDR3 region has 14 residues. Trimming removed 0 bases at V and 10 bases at J, with 15 bases between. CDR3 amino acids: CASSLAAHLPGAFF. In nucleotides, the CDR3 is TGTGCCAGCAGTTTAGCGGCTCACCTCCCGGGAGCTTTCTTT.

J is TRBJ2-7 and V is TRBV6-5; D is possibly TRBD2 (5 bases). V lost 4 bases and J lost 7, with 14 bases in between. The CDR3 has 13 amino acids. Germline assignment: CDR1 MNHEY and CDR2 SVGAGI. CDR3 nucleotides: TGTGCCAGCAGTTGGAGGACGTCCCAGGAGCAGTACTTC. This gives the protein CASSWRTSQEQYF.

This clonotype has a handful of counts. V is TRBV12-3 or TRBV12-4 and J is TRBJ2-7; 10 bases agree with TRBD2. This CDR3 is 19 amino acids long. V gave up 5 bases and J gave up 9 bases; unmatched junction bases: 25. The chain's CDR3 is CASSPNPSSGSRILIGQYF. CDR3 DNA sequence: TGTGCCAGCAGTCCCAACCCCTCTAGCGGGAGCAGAATATTAATCGGGCAGTACTTC.

The chain's CDR3 is CASSPLDRGGFYEQYF. The CDR3 nucleotides read TGTGCCAGCAGCCCACTCGACAGGGGAGGGTTCTACGAGCAGTACTTC. This chain links TRBV28 with TRBJ2-7, with a weak D call TRBD1 (8 bases). Germline assignment: CDR1 MDHEN and CDR2 SYDVKM. This CDR3 spans 16 amino acids. The V gene lost 6 bases and the J gene lost 3 bases, with 21 bases spanning the gap. Full variable domain (missing parts from reference TRBV28 and TRBJ2-7): DVKVTQSSRYLVKRTGEKVFLECVQDMDHENMFWYRQDPGLGLRLIYFSYDVKMKEKGDIPEGYSVSREKKERFSLILESASTNQTSMYLCASSPLDRGGFYEQYFGPGTRLTVT.

This clonotype was observed a few times. V usage is TRBV20-1 and J usage is TRBJ2-4; TRBD2 agrees at 9 bases. This CDR3 region has 17 residues. Germline CDR1 and CDR2: DFQATT and SNEGSKA (reference sequence). V lost 0 bases, J lost 7 bases, and 13 bases stayed unmatched. CDR3 residues: CSARDDGGRGGGNIQYF. Here the CDR3 DNA reads TGCAGTGCTAGAGATGACGGCGGGAGGGGAGGTGGGAACATTCAGTACTTC.

The V gene is TRBV6-1, the J gene TRBJ2-1; 10 bases agree with TRBD2. V was pared by 1 base and J by 5 bases, with 5 bases of the junction left unmatched. The CDR3 has 16 residues. Germline V CDR1 and CDR2: MNHNS, SASEGT. DNA for the CDR3: TGTGCCAGCAGTGAAGAGCAGCGGGAGGGCCACAATGAGCAGTTCTTC. This translates into CASSEEQREGHNEQFF.

This clonotype has just a few counts. The chain couples TRBV6-1 to TRBJ1-2; no reliable D call. The V end was cut by 5 bases, the J end by 8 bases, with 15 bases between. CDR1 MNHNS and CDR2 SASEGT come from the germline V gene. CDR3 length equals 13 residues. CDR3 in DNA: TGTGCCAGCAGTTCCGAGCCCCTTCGGGGCTACACCTTC. Amino acids: CASSSEPLRGYTF.

The chain carries TRBV12-3 or TRBV12-4 and TRBJ2-7, with 10 bases aligning to TRBD2. This CDR3 is built from 16 residues. Trimming at V came to 7 bases and at J to 5 bases, leaving 14 bases not matched to a gene. The DNA of the CDR3 is TGTGCCAGCACCTCTTTTGACTTTAGCGGGAGGAACGAGCAGTACTTC. Encoded protein: CASTSFDFSGRNEQYF.

This chain joins TRBV29-1 and TRBJ1-1; D perhaps matches TRBD1 (5 bases). The germline gives CDR1 SQVTM, CDR2 ANQGSEA. Trimming left V 6 bases short and J 0 bases short, with 11 bases between. CDR3 size: 13 residues. Written as DNA, the CDR3 is TGCAGCGTGGGAGTAGGGGTGAACACTGAAGCTTTCTTT. Translating gives CSVGVGVNTEAFF. Combining the CDR3 with reference TRBV29-1 and TRBJ1-1 gives the whole variable domain SAVISQKPSRDICQRGTSLTIQCQVDSQVTMMFWYRQQPGQSLTLIATANQGSEATYESGFVIDKFPISRPNLTFSTLTVSNMSPEDSSIYLCSVGVGVNTEAFFGQGTRLTVV.

There are many counts of this clonotype. The V call is TRBV29-1, the J call TRBJ2-5, with no clear D. This CDR3 has 12 residues. The germline V and J ends were trimmed by 4 bases and 5 bases, with 11 bases remaining between them. Germline V CDR1 and CDR2: SQVTM, ANQGSEA. CDR3 nucleotides: TGCAGCGTTGTTGACTCTCGGGAGACCCAGTACTTC. Translation gives CSVVDSRETQYF.

The rearrangement links TRBV6-2 or TRBV6-3 to TRBJ2-6; possibly TRBD1 for D (5 bases). V was clipped by 2 bases and J by 4 bases, with 9 bases between them. Germline V gene lookup returns CDR1 MNHEY and CDR2 SVGEGT. The CDR3 loop spans 15 amino acids. CDR3 coding DNA: TGTGCCAGCAGTTACCCAGGGTCGGGGGCCAACGTCCTGACTTTC. This codes for CASSYPGSGANVLTF.

This clonotype came up many times. V gene TRBV29-1 combines with J gene TRBJ2-3; 12 positions agree with TRBD2. The CDR3 contains 17 residues. Germline CDR1 is SQVTM and CDR2 is ANQGSEA. J gave up 2 bases and V 3 bases, and 9 bases lay outside the gene matches. Here the CDR3 reads CSVDGLAGGPNTDTQYF. CDR3 sequence (DNA): TGCAGCGTTGATGGCCTAGCGGGAGGGCCGAACACAGATACGCAGTATTTT.

This clonotype has just a few counts. The V gene is TRBV27, the J gene TRBJ2-3; D remains ambiguous. Per the germline V gene, CDR1 is MNHEY and CDR2 is SMNVEV (reference sequence). Trimming shortened V by 1 base and J by 4 bases, and 15 bases separated the two germline ends. The CDR3 runs 16 residues. The CDR3 loop is CASSLYGSGFPDTQYF. For the CDR3, the DNA is TGTGCCAGCAGTTTATATGGCTCGGGTTTCCCAGATACGCAGTATTTT.

The sample holds a few counts of this clonotype. The chain couples TRBV6-5 to TRBJ2-2; D tentatively fits TRBD1 or TRBD2 (6 bases each). The CDR3 length is 16 residues. CDR1 is MNHEY and CDR2 is SVGAGI in the germline V gene. V was shortened by 0 bases and J by 7 bases, with 15 bases between the two germline ends. The CDR3 is CASSYSSPGGGGELFF. The DNA for the CDR3 is TGTGCCAGCAGTTACTCGTCCCCCGGAGGGGGCGGGGAGCTGTTTTTT.

This clonotype was picked up many times. V gene TRBV7-2 combines with J gene TRBJ1-5; 8 nucleotides agree with TRBD1. CDR3 length: 15 residues. Trimming cost V 6 bases and J 1 base; bases outside gene matches: 5. The V gene's germline CDR1 is SGHTA and CDR2 FQGNSA. CDR3 protein: CASRAGQASNQPQHF. For the CDR3, the DNA is TGTGCCAGCAGGGCGGGACAGGCGAGCAATCAGCCCCAGCATTTT.

At least ten counts were recorded for this clonotype. V usage is TRBV7-8 and J usage is TRBJ1-5, with D tentatively TRBD1 (5 bases). Germline loops: CDR1 SGHVS, CDR2 FQNEAQ. V dropped 3 bases and J dropped 5 bases, with 11 bases sitting between them. The length of the CDR3 is 14 residues. DNA for the CDR3: TGTGCCAGCAGCTTCAGGACGGGGGATCAGCCCCAGCATTTT. It translates to CASSFRTGDQPQHF.

Of note for this clonotype: A read error may explain this, as a much larger clone is one base away. The V and J genes are TRBV28 and TRBJ2-1; 8 nucleotides align to TRBD2. V lost 7 bases to trimming and J lost 1 base; unmatched junction nucleotides: 0. Germline V gene lookup returns CDR1 MDHEN and CDR2 SYDVKM. This CDR3 comprises 13 residues. CDR3 residues: CASKRESYNEQFF. The CDR3 region has the DNA TGTGCCAGCAAGCGGGAGTCCTACAATGAGCAGTTCTTC.